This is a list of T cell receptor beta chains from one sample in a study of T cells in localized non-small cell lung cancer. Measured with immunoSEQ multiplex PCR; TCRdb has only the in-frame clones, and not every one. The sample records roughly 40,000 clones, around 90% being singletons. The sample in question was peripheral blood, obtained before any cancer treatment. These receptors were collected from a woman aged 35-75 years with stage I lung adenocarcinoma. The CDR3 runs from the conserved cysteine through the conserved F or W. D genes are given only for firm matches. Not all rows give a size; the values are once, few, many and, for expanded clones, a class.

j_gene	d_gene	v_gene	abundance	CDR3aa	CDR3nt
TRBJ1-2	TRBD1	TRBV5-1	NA	CASSARQGYYGYTF	TGCGCCAGCAGCGCGAGACAGGGATACTATGGCTACACCTTC
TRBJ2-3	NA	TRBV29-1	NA	CSVELTQRDTQYF	TGCAGCGTGGAACTGACACAGCGGGATACGCAGTATTTT
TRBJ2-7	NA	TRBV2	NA	CASSGQIRYEQYF	TGTGCCAGCAGTGGACAGATCCGCTACGAGCAGTACTTC
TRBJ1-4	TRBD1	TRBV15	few	CATSRVQQGAGEKLFF	TGTGCCACCAGCAGAGTCCAACAGGGGGCAGGAGAAAAACTGTTTTTT
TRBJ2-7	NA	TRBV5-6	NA	CASGFYEQYF	TGTGCCAGCGGGTTCTACGAGCAGTACTTC
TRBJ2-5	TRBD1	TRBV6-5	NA	CASSIPGQGLETQYF	TGTGCCAGCAGCATTCCGGGACAGGGACTCGAGACCCAGTACTTC
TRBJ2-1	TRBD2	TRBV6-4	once	CASSRSVLAGGNEQFF	TGTGCCAGCAGCAGAAGCGTATTAGCGGGGGGGAATGAGCAGTTCTTC
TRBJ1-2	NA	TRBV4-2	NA	CASSQVGKEGYGYTF	TGTGCCAGCAGCCAAGTGGGGAAGGAGGGCTATGGCTACACCTTC
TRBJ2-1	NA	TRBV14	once	CASSLRRPSYNEQFF	TGTGCCAGCAGCCTCAGGAGACCCTCCTACAATGAGCAGTTCTTC
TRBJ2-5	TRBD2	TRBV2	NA	CASRGLAGVETQYF	TGTGCCAGCAGGGGACTAGCGGGAGTAGAGACCCAGTACTTC
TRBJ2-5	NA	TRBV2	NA	CASKRSVGETQYF	TGTGCCAGCAAGCGGTCAGTAGGAGAGACCCAGTACTTC
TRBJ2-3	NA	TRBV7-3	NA	CASSFGTHETDTQYF	TGTGCCAGCAGCTTCGGGACTCATGAGACAGATACGCAGTATTTT
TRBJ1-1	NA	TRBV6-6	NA	CASSPGAIEAFF	TGTGCCAGCAGCCCCGGAGCTATTGAAGCTTTCTTT
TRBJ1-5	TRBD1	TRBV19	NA	CASTRDSLGGQPQHF	TGTGCCAGTACACGGGACAGCCTTGGGGGTCAGCCCCAGCATTTT
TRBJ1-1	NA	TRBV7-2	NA	CASSQAGENTEAFF	TGTGCCAGCAGCCAGGCAGGGGAGAACACTGAAGCTTTCTTT
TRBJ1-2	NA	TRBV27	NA	CASSFRQGDGYTF	TGTGCCAGCAGTTTCCGGCAGGGAGACGGCTACACCTTC
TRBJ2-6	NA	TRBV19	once	CASSILTEAGANVLTF	TGTGCCAGTAGTATTTTAACGGAGGCTGGGGCCAACGTCCTGACTTTC
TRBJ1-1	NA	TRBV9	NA	CASSVSPRGEAFF	TGTGCCAGCAGCGTTTCCCCCCGGGGTGAAGCTTTCTTT
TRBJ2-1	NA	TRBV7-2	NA	CASSLARVRFF	TGTGCCAGCAGCTTAGCACGGGTTCGGTTCTTC
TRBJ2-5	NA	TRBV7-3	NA	CASSPTGNFGGEETQYF	TGTGCCAGCAGCCCTACCGGAAACTTCGGAGGGGAGGAGACCCAGTACTTC
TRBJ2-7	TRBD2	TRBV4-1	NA	CASSQLAAYEQYF	TGCGCCAGCAGCCAACTAGCGGCCTACGAGCAGTACTTC
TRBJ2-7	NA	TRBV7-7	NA	CASSSSPAGEQYF	TGTGCTAGCAGCTCCTCCCCCGCCGGGGAGCAGTACTTC
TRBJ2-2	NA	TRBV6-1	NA	CASRDAANTGELFF	TGTGCCAGCAGGGACGCAGCGAACACCGGGGAGCTGTTTTTT
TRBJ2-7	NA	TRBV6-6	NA	CATKPGSGSYEQYF	TGTGCCACCAAACCCGGCTCAGGCAGTTACGAGCAGTACTTC
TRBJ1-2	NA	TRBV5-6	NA	CASSPGRTYGYTF	TGTGCCAGCAGCCCCGGACGGACCTATGGCTACACCTTC
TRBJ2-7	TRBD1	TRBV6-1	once	CASSGGQGGYYEQYF	TGTGCCAGCAGTGGGGGACAGGGAGGTTATTACGAGCAGTACTTC
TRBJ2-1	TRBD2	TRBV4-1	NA	CASSQATGTSGYNEQFF	TGCGCCAGCAGCCAGGCAACCGGGACTAGCGGTTACAATGAGCAGTTCTTC
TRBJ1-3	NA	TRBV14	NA	CASSQTPGSPGNTIYF	TGTGCCAGCAGCCAAACCCCGGGCAGCCCTGGAAACACCATATATTTT
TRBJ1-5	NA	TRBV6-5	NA	CASSYSQGRNQPQHF	TGTGCCAGCAGTTACTCTCAGGGCCGCAATCAGCCCCAGCATTTT
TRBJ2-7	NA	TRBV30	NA	CAWSPQGEQYF	TGTGCCTGGAGTCCCCAAGGGGAGCAGTACTTC
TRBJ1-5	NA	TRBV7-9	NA	CASCEGGNQPQHF	TGTGCCAGCTGCGAGGGTGGCAATCAGCCCCAGCATTTT
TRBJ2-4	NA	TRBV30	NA	CAWGPLIAKNIQYF	TGTGCCTGGGGGCCCCTCATAGCCAAAAACATTCAGTACTTC
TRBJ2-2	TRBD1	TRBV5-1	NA	CASSPDRVDGELFF	TGCGCCAGCAGCCCGGACAGGGTGGACGGGGAGCTGTTTTTT
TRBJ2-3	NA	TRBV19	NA	CASSPQTSHTQYF	TGTGCCAGTAGTCCGCAGACTTCGCACACGCAGTATTTT
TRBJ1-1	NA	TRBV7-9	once	CASSLARRGLGTEAFF	TGTGCCAGCAGCTTAGCGAGGCGGGGGCTGGGCACTGAAGCTTTCTTT
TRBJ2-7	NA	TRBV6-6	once	CASSQGLPDYEQYF	TGTGCCAGCAGCCAAGGATTACCGGACTACGAGCAGTACTTC
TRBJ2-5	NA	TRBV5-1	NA	CASSLVLTEQETQYF	TGCGCCAGCAGCTTGGTGTTGACGGAGCAAGAGACCCAGTACTTC
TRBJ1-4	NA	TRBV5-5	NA	CASSLEGRFVNEKLFF	TGTGCCAGCAGCTTGGAGGGTCGTTTCGTGAATGAAAAACTGTTTTTT